The rows below give T cell receptor beta chains drawn from one sample of a study of response to subunit inactivated influenza vaccine. MiXCR, run by TCRdb on the RT-PCR reads, gives a single entry per CDR3 protein. The sample records 540,000 or so distinct CDR3 sequences, 10% to 15% being singletons. The source material was PBMCs from blood, sampled 40 to 50 days after vaccination. These receptors were obtained from a man aged 50-59 years who received an inactivated influenza vaccine. CDR3s include the opening cysteine and the closing phenylalanine or tryptophan. Each record gives: V gene, J gene, clone size, D gene, CDR3 protein, CDR3 DNA. D genes are given only for firm matches. Not all rows give a size; the values are once, few, many and, for expanded clones, a class.

v_call: TRBV19; j_call: TRBJ1-1; clone_size: few; d_call: -; cdr3_aa: CASSERGSSGTEAFF; cdr3_nt: TGTGCCAGTAGTGAACGGGGCTCAAGCGGCACTGAAGCTTTCTTT
v_call: TRBV7-8; j_call: TRBJ2-7; clone_size: many; d_call: TRBD2; cdr3_aa: CASSQLASGSSYEQYF; cdr3_nt: TGTGCCAGCAGCCAGTTGGCTAGCGGGAGCTCCTACGAGCAGTACTTC
v_call: TRBV5-6; j_call: TRBJ1-3; clone_size: -; d_call: -; cdr3_aa: CASSLRGDSGNTIYF; cdr3_nt: TGTGCCAGCAGCTTGAGAGGAGACTCTGGAAACACCATATATTTT
v_call: TRBV12-3/TRBV12-4; j_call: TRBJ2-1; clone_size: many; d_call: -; cdr3_aa: CASSPSGPKQFF; cdr3_nt: TGTGCCAGCAGTCCCTCGGGCCCAAAGCAGTTCTTC
v_call: TRBV15; j_call: TRBJ2-1; clone_size: -; d_call: -; cdr3_aa: CATSRDHGQFF; cdr3_nt: TGTGCCACCAGCAGAGATCACGGGCAGTTCTTC
v_call: TRBV18; j_call: TRBJ2-1; clone_size: few; d_call: TRBD2; cdr3_aa: CASSPTSGGAHEQFF; cdr3_nt: TGTGCCAGCTCACCGACTAGCGGGGGGGCCCATGAGCAGTTCTTC
v_call: TRBV10-2; j_call: TRBJ1-6; clone_size: -; d_call: -; cdr3_aa: CASSKDGSNSPLHF; cdr3_nt: TGCGCCAGCAGTAAGGACGGATCTAATTCACCCCTCCACTTT
v_call: TRBV18; j_call: TRBJ1-5; clone_size: many; d_call: TRBD1; cdr3_aa: CASSGDSQGQPQHF; cdr3_nt: TGTGCCAGCTCAGGGGACAGTCAAGGTCAGCCCCAGCATTTT
v_call: TRBV6-2/TRBV6-3; j_call: TRBJ2-1; clone_size: -; d_call: -; cdr3_aa: CASTLQVPYNEQFF; cdr3_nt: TGTGCCAGCACCCTACAGGTTCCCTACAATGAGCAGTTCTTC
v_call: TRBV5-1; j_call: TRBJ2-5; clone_size: -; d_call: -; cdr3_aa: CASSLVWSYIQETQYF; cdr3_nt: TGCGCCAGCAGCTTGGTCTGGAGCTATATCCAAGAGACCCAGTACTTC
v_call: TRBV9; j_call: TRBJ2-7; clone_size: many; d_call: TRBD2; cdr3_aa: CASSTSGTSAVHEQYF; cdr3_nt: TGTGCCAGCAGCACCTCCGGGACTAGCGCAGTCCACGAGCAGTACTTC
v_call: TRBV20-1; j_call: TRBJ2-3; clone_size: many; d_call: -; cdr3_aa: CSANIDYSTDTQYF; cdr3_nt: TGCAGTGCTAACATAGACTACAGCACAGATACGCAGTATTTT
v_call: TRBV29-1; j_call: TRBJ2-7; clone_size: -; d_call: TRBD2; cdr3_aa: CSFLAEASEQYF; cdr3_nt: TGCAGTTTTCTAGCGGAAGCATCCGAGCAGTACTTC
v_call: TRBV10-3; j_call: TRBJ2-3; clone_size: many; d_call: -; cdr3_aa: CATYGRDTQYF; cdr3_nt: TGTGCAACATACGGGAGAGATACGCAGTATTTT
v_call: TRBV12-3/TRBV12-4; j_call: TRBJ2-1; clone_size: few; d_call: TRBD2; cdr3_aa: CASSSGRGPGNEQFF; cdr3_nt: TGTGCCAGCAGTTCCGGGAGGGGCCCAGGCAATGAGCAGTTCTTC
v_call: TRBV14; j_call: TRBJ2-7; clone_size: many; d_call: TRBD1; cdr3_aa: CASSLSWGTGRSEQYF; cdr3_nt: TGTGCCAGCAGCCTCTCTTGGGGGACAGGGAGAAGCGAGCAGTACTTC
v_call: TRBV20-1; j_call: TRBJ2-7; clone_size: -; d_call: TRBD1; cdr3_aa: CSARALGGDRGYEQYF; cdr3_nt: TGCAGTGCTAGAGCCCTGGGAGGAGACAGGGGCTACGAGCAGTACTTC
v_call: TRBV11-2; j_call: TRBJ2-1; clone_size: few; d_call: -; cdr3_aa: CASSLDRGTGYNEQFF; cdr3_nt: TGTGCCAGCAGCTTAGATAGAGGGACGGGATACAATGAGCAGTTCTTC
v_call: TRBV6-2/TRBV6-3; j_call: TRBJ2-1; clone_size: -; d_call: -; cdr3_aa: CASSYRVGPYNEQFF; cdr3_nt: TGTGCCAGCAGTTACAGGGTAGGGCCCTACAATGAGCAGTTCTTC
v_call: TRBV5-1; j_call: TRBJ1-1; clone_size: -; d_call: -; cdr3_aa: CASSLGGWVTEAFF; cdr3_nt: TGCGCCAGCAGCTTGGGGGGTTGGGTCACTGAAGCTTTCTTT
v_call: TRBV6-2/TRBV6-3; j_call: TRBJ1-1; clone_size: few; d_call: -; cdr3_aa: CASRVGGSGEAFF; cdr3_nt: TGTGCCAGCAGAGTAGGGGGGTCCGGTGAAGCTTTCTTT
v_call: TRBV20-1; j_call: TRBJ2-1; clone_size: few; d_call: -; cdr3_aa: CSYMTGGEQFF; cdr3_nt: TGCAGCTACATGACGGGGGGCGAGCAGTTCTTC
v_call: TRBV3-1; j_call: TRBJ1-4; clone_size: -; d_call: TRBD1; cdr3_aa: CASSRGEGQGGRKLFF; cdr3_nt: TGTGCCAGCAGCCGCGGGGAAGGACAGGGAGGTAGAAAACTGTTTTTT
v_call: TRBV2; j_call: TRBJ2-7; clone_size: many; d_call: -; cdr3_aa: CASGTYEQYF; cdr3_nt: TGTGCCAGTGGGACTTACGAGCAGTACTTC
v_call: TRBV6-1; j_call: TRBJ1-5; clone_size: -; d_call: TRBD1; cdr3_aa: CASSEDPGGFISNQPQHF; cdr3_nt: TGTGCCAGCAGTGAAGATCCAGGGGGCTTTATTAGCAATCAGCCCCAGCATTTT
v_call: TRBV7-2; j_call: TRBJ2-5; clone_size: many; d_call: -; cdr3_aa: CASSRTREETQYF; cdr3_nt: TGTGCCAGCAGCCGGACCCGGGAGGAGACCCAGTACTTC
v_call: TRBV6-2/TRBV6-3; j_call: TRBJ2-7; clone_size: -; d_call: -; cdr3_aa: CASSYLGELYEQYF; cdr3_nt: TGTGCCAGCAGTTATTTAGGGGAACTCTACGAGCAGTACTTC
v_call: TRBV12-3/TRBV12-4; j_call: TRBJ2-1; clone_size: few; d_call: -; cdr3_aa: CASSSLAADEQFF; cdr3_nt: TGTGCCAGCAGTTCCCTGGCGGCCGATGAGCAGTTCTTC
v_call: TRBV12-3/TRBV12-4; j_call: TRBJ1-4; clone_size: -; d_call: -; cdr3_aa: CASSFVGATNEKLFF; cdr3_nt: TGTGCCAGCAGTTTCGTTGGCGCAACTAATGAAAAACTGTTTTTT
v_call: TRBV20-1; j_call: TRBJ1-1; clone_size: many; d_call: -; cdr3_aa: CSASRMNTEAFF; cdr3_nt: TGCAGTGCTAGCAGGATGAACACTGAAGCTTTCTTT
v_call: TRBV6-2/TRBV6-3; j_call: TRBJ1-5; clone_size: -; d_call: -; cdr3_aa: CASSHDAGAQPQHF; cdr3_nt: TGTGCCAGCAGTCATGATGCGGGAGCACAGCCCCAGCATTTT
v_call: TRBV20-1; j_call: TRBJ2-7; clone_size: -; d_call: -; cdr3_aa: CSARDGGHGEQYF; cdr3_nt: TGCAGTGCTAGAGATGGGGGGCACGGCGAGCAGTACTTC
v_call: TRBV20-1; j_call: TRBJ2-7; clone_size: -; d_call: TRBD2; cdr3_aa: CSARDTGLAGGYEQYF; cdr3_nt: TGCAGTGCTAGAGATACCGGTCTAGCGGGAGGGTACGAGCAGTACTTC
v_call: TRBV12-3/TRBV12-4; j_call: TRBJ1-2; clone_size: few; d_call: -; cdr3_aa: CASSLGRSGGGYTF; cdr3_nt: TGTGCCAGCAGCCTTGGCAGGAGTGGAGGGGGCTACACCTTC
v_call: TRBV20-1; j_call: TRBJ1-2; clone_size: many; d_call: -; cdr3_aa: CSAGDRRDYGYTF; cdr3_nt: TGCAGTGCTGGGGACCGTCGGGACTATGGCTACACCTTC
v_call: TRBV7-9; j_call: TRBJ2-7; clone_size: few; d_call: -; cdr3_aa: CASSLRGAIEQYF; cdr3_nt: TGTGCCAGCAGCCTAAGGGGGGCGATCGAGCAGTACTTC
v_call: TRBV7-3; j_call: TRBJ2-5; clone_size: few; d_call: TRBD1; cdr3_aa: CASSLTVGQQETQYF; cdr3_nt: TGTGCCAGCAGCTTAACGGTGGGACAGCAAGAGACCCAGTACTTC
v_call: TRBV18; j_call: TRBJ1-5; clone_size: few; d_call: TRBD1; cdr3_aa: CASSSSTGAPNQPQHF; cdr3_nt: TGTGCCAGCTCATCAAGTACAGGGGCTCCAAATCAGCCCCAGCATTTT
v_call: TRBV20-1; j_call: TRBJ2-7; clone_size: few; d_call: TRBD1; cdr3_aa: CSVRLRTGDSYEQYF; cdr3_nt: TGCAGTGTTCGACTGAGGACAGGCGACTCCTACGAGCAGTACTTC
v_call: TRBV6-5; j_call: TRBJ1-4; clone_size: many; d_call: -; cdr3_aa: CASSYVLGGEKLFF; cdr3_nt: TGTGCCAGCAGTTACGTCCTCGGGGGTGAAAAACTGTTTTTT
v_call: TRBV25-1; j_call: TRBJ1-5; clone_size: -; d_call: -; cdr3_aa: CASSGFGNSNQPQHF; cdr3_nt: TGTGCCAGCAGTGGTTTCGGAAATAGCAATCAGCCCCAGCATTTT
v_call: TRBV20-1; j_call: TRBJ2-7; clone_size: few; d_call: -; cdr3_aa: CSARGVGVHEQYF; cdr3_nt: TGCAGTGCTAGGGGTGTCGGGGTGCACGAGCAGTACTTC
v_call: TRBV5-5; j_call: TRBJ1-6; clone_size: -; d_call: -; cdr3_aa: CASSQDFVNSPLHF; cdr3_nt: TGTGCCAGCAGCCAGGACTTTGTTAATTCACCCCTCCACTTT
v_call: TRBV20-1; j_call: TRBJ2-1; clone_size: -; d_call: TRBD2; cdr3_aa: CSARELAGGTSYNEQFF; cdr3_nt: TGCAGTGCTAGAGAACTAGCGGGGGGAACCTCCTACAATGAGCAGTTCTTC
v_call: TRBV28; j_call: TRBJ1-5; clone_size: few; d_call: -; cdr3_aa: CASRPFYSNQPQHF; cdr3_nt: TGTGCCAGCAGGCCTTTTTATAGCAATCAGCCCCAGCATTTT
v_call: TRBV30; j_call: TRBJ2-5; clone_size: -; d_call: -; cdr3_aa: CAWSEQRETQYF; cdr3_nt: TGTGCCTGGAGCGAACAACGGGAGACCCAGTACTTC
v_call: TRBV7-9; j_call: TRBJ2-1; clone_size: few; d_call: -; cdr3_aa: CASSSAKTGSEQFF; cdr3_nt: TGTGCCAGCAGCTCCGCGAAGACGGGGAGTGAGCAGTTCTTC